The sequence of this TCR beta chain was determined in a study of OX40 agonist ivuxolimab in advanced cancers. Study background: Among those enrolled, mean age was approximately 62 years (range about 23 to 85) and approximately 83% were male. Study-level results: Which antigen the expanded peripheral T cells recognized is unknown. At 0.1 to 3.0 mg/kg and by week 6, CD4+ and CD8+ T cells in the blood had expanded clonally.

No patient had autoimmune disease or received systemic immunosuppression. The assay was immunoSEQ multiplex PCR, and TCRdb's table has in-frame clones only and misses some. The repertoire holds over 9,500 clones, with 70% to 85% as singletons. The V gene's germline CDR1 is LNHDA and CDR2 SQIVND (reference sequence). The CDR3 runs to 14 residues. V lost 6 bases and J lost 2; bases outside the gene matches: 2. Worth noting for this clone: Its target is not known.

The sample in question was CD4+ or CD8+ T cells sorted from blood, obtained in a trial of the OX40 agonist ivuxolimab. The chain couples TRBV19 to TRBJ1-5, with TRBD1 matching over 9 bases. The TCR originated in an adult with an advanced solid tumor such as melanoma, head and neck, liver or kidney cancer. Written as DNA, the CDR3 is TGTGCCAGTAGCTGGACAGGGGGCAATCAGCCCCAGCATTTT. It translates to CASSWTGGNQPQHF.